The clone carrying this TCR beta chain has just a few counts. The target antigen is unknown. Germline V CDR1 and CDR2: PRHDT, FYEKMQ (reference sequence). V was cut by 1 base and J by 3 bases, with 6 bases left in between. The CDR3 contains 14 residues. This entry is derived from a study of T cells in Graves' hyperthyroidism and ophthalmopathy. Findings of the study overall: The majority of expanded thyroid clonotypes above 0.001 also appeared in blood.

Extraction of PBMCs used 8.5 to 10 ml of fresh peripheral blood. From RNA transcripts, TCR beta CDR3 regions were amplified. TCR CDR3 underwent first-round RT-PCR with the HTBI primer set. Via MiXCR, TCRdb re-called the multiplex PCR reads, giving one row per CDR3 protein. The sample yields under 800,000 distinct CDR3 sequences, approximately 15% seen once. This chain connects TRBV13 to TRBJ2-2; D gene ambiguous. What was sequenced was blood. The clonotype originates from a young woman with Graves' hyperthyroidism. The CDR3, as DNA: TGTGCCAGCAGCTTAGAGGTCCACACCGGGGAGCTGTTTTTT. Translating it yields CASSLEVHTGELFF.